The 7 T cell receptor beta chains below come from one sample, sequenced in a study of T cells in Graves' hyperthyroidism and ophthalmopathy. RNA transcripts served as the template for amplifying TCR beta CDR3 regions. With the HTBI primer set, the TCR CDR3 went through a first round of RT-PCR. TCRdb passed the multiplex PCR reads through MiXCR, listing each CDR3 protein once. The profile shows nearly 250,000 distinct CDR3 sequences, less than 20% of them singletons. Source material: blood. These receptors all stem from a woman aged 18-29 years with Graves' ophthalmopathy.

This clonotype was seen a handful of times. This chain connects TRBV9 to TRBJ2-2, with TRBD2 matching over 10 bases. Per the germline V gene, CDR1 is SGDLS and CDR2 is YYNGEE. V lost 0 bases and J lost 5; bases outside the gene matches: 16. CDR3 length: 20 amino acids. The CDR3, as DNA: TGTGCCAGCAGCGTAGAGTTCCGAAATAAGCTAGCGGGAGAGACCGGGGAGCTGTTTTTT. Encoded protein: CASSVEFRNKLAGETGELFF. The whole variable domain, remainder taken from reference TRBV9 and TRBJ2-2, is DSGVTQTPKHLITATGQRVTLRCSPRSGDLSVYWYQQSLDQGLQFLIQYYNGEERAKGNILERFSAQQFPDLHSELNLSSLELGDSALYFCASSVEFRNKLAGETGELFFGEGSRLTVL.

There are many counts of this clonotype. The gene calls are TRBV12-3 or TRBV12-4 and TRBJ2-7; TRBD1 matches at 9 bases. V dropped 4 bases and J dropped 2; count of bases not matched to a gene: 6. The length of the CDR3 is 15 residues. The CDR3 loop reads CASSSWGTGTYEQYF. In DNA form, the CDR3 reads TGTGCCAGCAGTTCCTGGGGGACAGGGACCTACGAGCAGTACTTC.

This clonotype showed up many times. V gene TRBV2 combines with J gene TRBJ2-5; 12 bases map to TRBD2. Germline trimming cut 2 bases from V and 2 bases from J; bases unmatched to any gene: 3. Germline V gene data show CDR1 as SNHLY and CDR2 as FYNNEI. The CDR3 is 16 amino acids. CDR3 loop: CASSESLAGGQETQYF. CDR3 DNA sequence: TGTGCCAGCAGTGAATCTCTAGCGGGGGGGCAAGAGACCCAGTACTTC. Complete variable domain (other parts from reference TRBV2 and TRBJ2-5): EPEVTQTPSHQVTQMGQEVILRCVPISNHLYFYWYRQILGQKVEFLVSFYNNEISEKSEIFDDQFSVERPDGSNFTLKIRSTKLEDSAMYFCASSESLAGGQETQYFGPGTRLLVL.

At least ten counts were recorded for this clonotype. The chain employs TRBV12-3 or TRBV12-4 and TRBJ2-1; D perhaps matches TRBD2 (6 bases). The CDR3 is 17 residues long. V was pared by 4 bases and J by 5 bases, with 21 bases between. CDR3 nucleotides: TGTGCCAGCAGTTGGCGTTTCGGAACCGGGACTGACAATGAGCAGTTCTTC. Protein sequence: CASSWRFGTGTDNEQFF.

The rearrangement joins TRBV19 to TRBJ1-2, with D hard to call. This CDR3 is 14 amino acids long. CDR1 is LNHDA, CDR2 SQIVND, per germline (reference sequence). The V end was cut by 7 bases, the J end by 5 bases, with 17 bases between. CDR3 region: CASTPSSRGYGYTF. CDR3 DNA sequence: TGTGCCAGTACCCCCAGTTCCCGCGGATATGGCTACACCTTC.

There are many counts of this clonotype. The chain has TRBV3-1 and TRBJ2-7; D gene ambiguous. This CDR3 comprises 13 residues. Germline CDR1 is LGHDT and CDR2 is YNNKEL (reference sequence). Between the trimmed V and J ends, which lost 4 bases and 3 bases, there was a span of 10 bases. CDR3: CASSPEPHYEQYF. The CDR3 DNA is TGTGCCAGCAGCCCAGAACCACACTACGAGCAGTACTTC.

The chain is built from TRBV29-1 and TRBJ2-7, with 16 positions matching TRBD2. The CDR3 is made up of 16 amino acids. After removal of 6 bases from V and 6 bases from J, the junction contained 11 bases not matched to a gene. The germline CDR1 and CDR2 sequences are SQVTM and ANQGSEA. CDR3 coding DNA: TGCAGCGTCTGTTTGATCGGGACTAGCGGGAGGGGCGAGCAGTACTTC. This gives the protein CSVCLIGTSGRGEQYF.